This TCR beta chain was sequenced for a study of blood T cell repertoires in COVID-19. On the study more broadly: Acute and convalescent COVID-19 samples came from the United States, Italy and Spain.

The V end was cut by 3 bases, the J end by 8 bases, with 19 bases between. This CDR3 comprises 15 residues. Germline CDR1 MNHNS, CDR2 SASEGT. The method was immunoSEQ multiplex PCR; TCRdb's version includes in-frame clones alone and lacks a portion of them. Among approximately 97,000 clones listed, about 88% were seen once. The sequence derives from a man in his forties or fifties with active or convalescent COVID-19. V and J are TRBV6-1 and TRBJ1-1, with a weak D call TRBD1 (6 bases). Sample: peripheral blood. CDR3 protein: CASSEDSGGYSEAFF. The CDR3 region has the DNA TGTGCCAGCAGTGAGGACAGCGGGGGGTACTCGGAAGCTTTCTTT.